This T cell receptor (beta chain) is drawn from a study of cytomegalovirus exposure and HLA in healthy donors. With 60 Vbeta and 13 Jbeta primers, the PCR was carried out. Repertoires were generated with immunoSEQ multiplex PCR, while TCRdb's copy carries only in-frame clones and drops some. The sample shows 60,000 to 70,000 clones, approximately 71% of them seen only once. Trimming cost V 9 bases and J 2 bases, with 14 bases left between them. The germline V gene encodes CDR1 LNHDA and CDR2 SQIVND (reference sequence). The CDR3 covers 14 residues. This clone turned up a few times. The V call is TRBV19, the J call TRBJ1-5; tentatively, D is TRBD1 (6 bases). Sequencing input: PBMCs. The source of this sequence is a man aged 45-60 years in good health and CMV-seropositive. CDR3 nucleotides: TGTGCCAGCCGTCAGGGGACCGGCAATCAGCCCCAGCATTTT. Its translation is CASRQGTGNQPQHF.